This is a list of T cell receptor beta chains from one sample in a study of shared clonotypes between healthy human individuals. Profiled with immunoSEQ multiplex PCR; TCRdb holds only in-frame clones, not every one. The profile covers about 490,000 clones, with around three quarters appearing a single time and 10% to 15% taken by the ten largest. Sequenced sample: PBMCs. Receptor source: a middle-aged woman in good health. Some clones in this sample may be carry-over from other donors' samples. CDR3s include the opening cysteine and the closing phenylalanine or tryptophan. D genes are given only for firm matches. Expanded clones get a size class; other rows say once, few or many, or leave the size out.

clone_size d_call j_call cdr3_length v_call cdr3_nt cdr3_aa
NA NA TRBJ1-1 16 TRBV29-1 TGCAGCGTTGAGTTAATCCTAAGGGGATGGAACACTGAAGCTTTCTTT CSVELILRGWNTEAFF
NA TRBD2 TRBJ2-7 14 TRBV5-4 TGTGCCAGCAGCCAAGCGGGACTTACCTACGAGCAGTACTTC CASSQAGLTYEQYF
NA NA TRBJ2-7 14 TRBV9 TGTGCCAGCAGCGTAGGGGTAGCGTCGGGGGAGCAGTACTTC CASSVGVASGEQYF
NA TRBD2 TRBJ2-1 16 TRBV7-9 TGTGCCAGCAGTTCACGCGCGGGAGGCCACTACAATGAGCAGTTCTTC CASSSRAGGHYNEQFF
NA TRBD1 TRBJ2-1 13 TRBV7-2 TGTGCCAGTGGGACAGCCCCTGGGCTTGAGCAGTTCTTC CASGTAPGLEQFF
NA NA TRBJ2-1 14 TRBV5-1 TGCGCCAGCAGCTTGGACCCGCGAAACAATGAGCAGTTCTTC CASSLDPRNNEQFF
NA NA TRBJ2-1 16 TRBV28 TGTGCCAGCCACACCCCGCGGGGCAACTCCTACAATGAGCAGTTCTTC CASHTPRGNSYNEQFF
NA TRBD1 TRBJ2-2 15 TRBV29-1 TGCAGCGTTGATACCGGGACAGGGGTTTCCGGGGAGCTGTTTTTT CSVDTGTGVSGELFF
NA TRBD2 TRBJ2-1 15 TRBV29-1 TGCAGCGTTGGGGGGGCTAGCGGGGACTACAATGAGCAGTTCTTC CSVGGASGDYNEQFF
few TRBD1 TRBJ1-2 15 TRBV18 TGTGCCAGCTCACCCGTACAGGGGTTTGACTATGGCTACACCTTC CASSPVQGFDYGYTF
NA NA TRBJ1-1 13 TRBV28 TGTGCCAGCAGATTACAGGGGAACACTGAAGCTTTCTTT CASRLQGNTEAFF
once NA TRBJ2-1 14 TRBV29-1 TGCAGCGTTGCTTGGGGCCTAGCGAACCATGAGCAGTTCTTC CSVAWGLANHEQFF
NA NA TRBJ2-5 14 TRBV14 TGTGCCAGCAGCCAAGTTGGAGGCCAAGAGACCCAGTACTTC CASSQVGGQETQYF
NA NA TRBJ2-3 16 TRBV9 TGTGCCAGCAGCGGTTACAGCGGAGCTCGCACAGATACGCAGTATTTT CASSGYSGARTDTQYF
NA TRBD1 TRBJ1-4 14 TRBV28 TGTGCCAGCAGTATGGACAGGGGCAATGAAAAACTGTTTTTT CASSMDRGNEKLFF
NA NA TRBJ2-7 12 TRBV29-1 TGCAGCGTTGATGAAGGGCCCTACGAGCAGTACTTC CSVDEGPYEQYF
NA NA TRBJ2-7 13 TRBV11-2 TGTGCCAGCAGCTTAGGAGGGGGGTTAGAGCAGTACTTC CASSLGGGLEQYF
few TRBD2 TRBJ2-1 15 TRBV5-1 TGCGCCAGCAGCTTGAGGCTAGCGGGGGGGAATGAGCAGTTCTTC CASSLRLAGGNEQFF